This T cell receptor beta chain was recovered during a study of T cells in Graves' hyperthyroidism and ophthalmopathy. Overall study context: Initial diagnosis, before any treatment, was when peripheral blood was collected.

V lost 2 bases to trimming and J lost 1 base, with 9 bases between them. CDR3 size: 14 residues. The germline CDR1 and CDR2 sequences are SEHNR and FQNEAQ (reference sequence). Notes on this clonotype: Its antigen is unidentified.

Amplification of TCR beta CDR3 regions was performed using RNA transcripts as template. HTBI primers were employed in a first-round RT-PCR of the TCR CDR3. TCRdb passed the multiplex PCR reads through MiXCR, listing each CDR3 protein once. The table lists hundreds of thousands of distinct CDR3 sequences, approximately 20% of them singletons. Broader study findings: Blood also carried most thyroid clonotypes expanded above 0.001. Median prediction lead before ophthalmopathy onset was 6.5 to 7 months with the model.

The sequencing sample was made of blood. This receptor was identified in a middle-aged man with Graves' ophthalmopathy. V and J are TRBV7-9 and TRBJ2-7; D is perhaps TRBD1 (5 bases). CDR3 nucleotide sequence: TGTGCCAGCAGCTTAAGTCAGGGTTCCTACGAGCAGTACTTC. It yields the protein CASSLSQGSYEQYF.